These 2 T cell receptor beta chains originate from one sample sequenced in a study of precursors of human CD4 cytotoxic T cells. Bulk UMI-based sequencing covered sorted CD4+ central memory, effector memory, IL-7R-high and IL-7R-negative TEMRA subsets. Via MiXCR, TCRdb re-called the reads, giving one row per CDR3 protein. This table holds about 720 distinct CDR3 sequences, around 19% found once. The sequencing input was memory CD4+ T cells from blood (PBMCs). These TCRs come from a human donor in good health.

This clonotype came up a few times. The chain recombines TRBV2 with TRBJ2-1; 11 bases fit TRBD2. The germline V gene encodes CDR1 SNHLY and CDR2 FYNNEI. V was pared by 5 bases and J by 7 bases, with 7 bases of the junction left unmatched. This CDR3 comprises 15 residues. The CDR3 spells CASSLAGGPRNEQFF. CDR3 nucleotide sequence: TGTGCCAGCAGTTTAGCGGGAGGGCCTCGGAATGAGCAGTTCTTC.

The chain has TRBV24-1 and TRBJ1-1; 8 bases match TRBD1. Trimming at V came to 5 bases and at J to 5 bases, leaving 9 bases not matched to a gene. In germline, CDR1 is KGHDR, CDR2 SFDVKD. This CDR3 region has 15 residues. The CDR3 DNA is TGTGCCACCAGTGGAAGAGACAGGGGAGGGACTGAAGCTTTCTTT. This codes for CATSGRDRGGTEAFF.